These 2 T cell receptor beta chains were all obtained from the same sample, sequenced in a study. From the 5' RACE reads, TCRdb called clonotypes with MiXCR, one entry per CDR3 protein. This sample carries roughly 42,000 distinct CDR3 sequences, approximately 22% of them seen once, and the ten largest clones take roughly 3.7%. Tregs were sorted as CD4+CD25+CD127-/low cells. The sample consisted of Tregs sorted from blood. All receptors come from a female donor with breast cancer.

This clonotype was counted ten times or more. The genes are TRBV20-1 and TRBJ2-1; no reliable D call. From germline, CDR1 is DFQATT and CDR2 SNEGSKA (reference sequence). V lost 0 bases and J lost 10, with 10 bases in between. This CDR3 has 12 amino acids. CDR3 sequence reads: CSARDSPSEQFF. Here the CDR3 DNA reads TGCAGTGCTAGAGATTCCCCCTCGGAGCAGTTCTTC.

The chain employs TRBV6-5 and TRBJ2-3; D unclear. The germline gives CDR1 MNHEY, CDR2 SVGAGI. Trimming cost V 2 bases and J 3 bases, with 12 bases left between them. The CDR3 is made up of 15 amino acids. This chain's CDR3 is CASSYPSLGTDTQYF. CDR3 DNA sequence: TGTGCCAGCAGTTACCCCAGTCTCGGAACAGATACGCAGTATTTT.